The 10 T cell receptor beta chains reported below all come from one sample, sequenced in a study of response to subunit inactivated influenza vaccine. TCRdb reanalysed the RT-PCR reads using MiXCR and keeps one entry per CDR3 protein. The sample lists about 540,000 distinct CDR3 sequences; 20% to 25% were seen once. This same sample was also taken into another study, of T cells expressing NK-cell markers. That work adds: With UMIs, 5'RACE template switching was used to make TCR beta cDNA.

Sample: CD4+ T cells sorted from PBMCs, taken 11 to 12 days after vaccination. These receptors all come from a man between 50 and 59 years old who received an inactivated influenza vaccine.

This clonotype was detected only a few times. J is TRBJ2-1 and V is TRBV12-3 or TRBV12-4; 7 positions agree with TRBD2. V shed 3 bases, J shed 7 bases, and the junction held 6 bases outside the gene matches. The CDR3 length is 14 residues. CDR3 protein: CASSLSLAVNEQFF. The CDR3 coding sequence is TGTGCCAGCAGTTTGTCCCTAGCGGTAAATGAGCAGTTCTTC.

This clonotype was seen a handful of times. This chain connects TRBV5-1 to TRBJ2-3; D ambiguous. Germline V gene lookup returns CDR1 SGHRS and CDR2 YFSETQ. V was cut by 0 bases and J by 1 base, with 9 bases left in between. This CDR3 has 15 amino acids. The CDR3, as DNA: TGCGCCAGCAGCTTGGAGTTGGTAGGCACAGATACGCAGTATTTT. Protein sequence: CASSLELVGTDTQYF.

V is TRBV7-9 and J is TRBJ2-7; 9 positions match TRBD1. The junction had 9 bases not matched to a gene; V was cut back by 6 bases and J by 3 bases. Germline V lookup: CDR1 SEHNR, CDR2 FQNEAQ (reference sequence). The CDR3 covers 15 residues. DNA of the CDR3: TGTGCCAGCAGTTCACAACAGGGGGCGAGCTACGAGCAGTACTTC. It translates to CASSSQQGASYEQYF. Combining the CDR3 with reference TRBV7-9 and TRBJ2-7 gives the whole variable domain DTGVSQNPRHKITKRGQNVTFRCDPISEHNRLYWYRQTLGQGPEFLTYFQNEAQLEKSRLLSDRFSAERPKGSFSTLEIQRTEQGDSAMYLCASSSQQGASYEQYFGPGTRLTVT.

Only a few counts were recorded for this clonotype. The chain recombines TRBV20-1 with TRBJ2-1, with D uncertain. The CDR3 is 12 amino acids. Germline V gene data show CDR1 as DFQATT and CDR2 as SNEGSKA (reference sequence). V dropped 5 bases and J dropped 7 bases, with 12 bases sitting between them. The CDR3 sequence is CSAGLGWNEQFF. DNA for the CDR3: TGCAGTGCTGGGCTAGGGTGGAATGAGCAGTTCTTC.

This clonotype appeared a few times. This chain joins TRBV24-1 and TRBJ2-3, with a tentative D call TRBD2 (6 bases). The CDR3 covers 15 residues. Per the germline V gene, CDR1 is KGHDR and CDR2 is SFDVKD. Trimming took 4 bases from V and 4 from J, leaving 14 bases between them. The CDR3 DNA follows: TGTGCCACCAGTGACCCGGGACTCCCATCAGATACGCAGTATTTT. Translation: CATSDPGLPSDTQYF.

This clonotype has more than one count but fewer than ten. CDR3 in DNA: TGTGCCAGCACCCTACGGGGGCGCCGCAATGAGCAGTTCTTC. Encoded protein: CASTLRGRRNEQFF. The chain recombines TRBV12-3 or TRBV12-4 with TRBJ2-1; D possibly uses TRBD1 or TRBD2 (6 bases each). V was cut by 7 bases and J by 6 bases, with 16 bases left in between. This CDR3 is built from 14 residues.

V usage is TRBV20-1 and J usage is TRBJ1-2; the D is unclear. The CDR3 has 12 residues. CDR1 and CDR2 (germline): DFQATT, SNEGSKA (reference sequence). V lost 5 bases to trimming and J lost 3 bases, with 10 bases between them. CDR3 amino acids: CSAALMDYGYTF. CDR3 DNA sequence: TGCAGTGCTGCCCTCATGGACTATGGCTACACCTTC.

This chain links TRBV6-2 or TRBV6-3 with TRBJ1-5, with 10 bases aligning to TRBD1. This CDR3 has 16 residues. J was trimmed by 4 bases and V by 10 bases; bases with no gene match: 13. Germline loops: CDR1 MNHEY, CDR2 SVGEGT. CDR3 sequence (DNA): TGTGCCAACTACCGACGCGACAGGGGGCCTAATCAGCCCCAGCATTTT. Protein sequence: CANYRRDRGPNQPQHF.

CDR3 DNA sequence: TGTGCCAGCAGTCGCAGTCGCCTAGGCACTGAAGCTTTCTTT. Encoded protein: CASSRSRLGTEAFF. The chain carries TRBV7-2 and TRBJ1-1; D is unresolved. Per the germline V gene, CDR1 is SGHTA and CDR2 is FQGNSA. The CDR3 length is 14 residues. Trimming removed 6 bases at V and 4 bases at J, with 15 bases between. The variable domain in full, with the rest retrieved from reference TRBV7-2 and TRBJ1-1, is GAGVSQSPSNKVTEKGKDVELRCDPISGHTALYWYRQSLGQGLEFLIYFQGNSAPDKSGLPSDRFSAERTGGSVSTLTIQRTQQEDSAVYLCASSRSRLGTEAFFGQGTRLTVV.

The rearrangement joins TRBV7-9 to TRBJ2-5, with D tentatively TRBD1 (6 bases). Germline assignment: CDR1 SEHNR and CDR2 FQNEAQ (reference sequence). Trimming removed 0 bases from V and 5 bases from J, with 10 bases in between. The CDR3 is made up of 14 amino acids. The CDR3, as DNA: TGTGCCAGCAGCTTAGCGGCAGGGGTGGAGACCCAGTACTTC. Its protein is CASSLAAGVETQYF.